The sequence of this T cell receptor beta chain was determined in a study of glioma-infiltrating T cells. The iRepertoire nested amplicon-rescue multiplex PCR amplified TCR alpha and beta CDR3s from RNA. MiXCR was run by TCRdb on the multiplex PCR reads, yielding one entry per CDR3 protein. The sample shows a few hundred thousand distinct CDR3 sequences, 35% to 45% of them seen only once. V shed 3 bases, J shed 4 bases, and the junction held 5 bases outside the gene matches. Germline CDR1 and CDR2: DFQATT and SNEGSKA (reference sequence). This CDR3 has 14 amino acids. This clonotype was seen many times.

This TCR came from a human donor with low-grade glioma or glioblastoma, undergoing nonglioma brain surgery, or in good health (not recorded which). The chain carries TRBV20-1 and TRBJ1-3; TRBD1 matches 8 bases. Sequenced material: glioma tissue, nonneoplastic brain tissue, or PBMCs (not recorded which). Here the CDR3 DNA reads TGCAGTGCTAGCGCAGGGGGCATCGGAAACACCATATATTTT. This translates into CSASAGGIGNTIYF.